Detailed here is one T cell receptor beta chain. Using immunoSEQ multiplex PCR, the repertoire was profiled, and TCRdb retains in-frame clones only, with some absent. The repertoire has under 150,000 clones, approximately 80% of them found once; the top ten carry under 15%. Germline CDR1 and CDR2: SGHTA and FQGTGA. CDR3 length: 17 residues. V was pared by 0 bases and J by 4 bases, with 5 bases of the junction left unmatched. This specimen comes from a study of blood T cell repertoires in COVID-19. At the level of the study: From T cells, B-cell-depleted T cells, or PBMCs came the material, which was cDNA or gDNA.

This chain uses TRBV7-3 with TRBJ2-2, with 10 bases fitting TRBD2. The source of this sequence is a man aged 60-69 years with active or convalescent COVID-19. Sequencing was done on a sample of peripheral blood. CDR3 nucleotide sequence: TGTGCCAGCAGCTTAACGTGGGGGACTAGCGTCACCGGGGAGCTGTTTTTT. Translating gives CASSLTWGTSVTGELFF.